This TCR beta chain was profiled in a study of T cell repertoires in cytomegalovirus infection. Whole-study findings and limits: Adding up the frequency of public TCR beta families identified people who carried CMV plus the relevant HLA. Predominance within the ex vivo response was attributable to HLA-C-restricted CMV-specific TCR beta clonotypes.

TCRdb re-called the reads through MiXCR, storing one row per CDR3 protein. The sample has 160,000 or so distinct CDR3 sequences; roughly 18% are singletons. A word on this clonotype: The antigen is not known.

The source is a human donor in good health (CMV status not recorded). Some clones in this sample may be carry-over from other donors' samples. Sequencing was done on a sample of CD8+ T cells from PBMCs.

The CDR3: CASSSGLAGGGEQFF. DNA for the CDR3: TGTGCCAGCAGCTCGGGACTAGCGGGGGGAGGAGAGCAGTTCTTC. This chain uses TRBV13 with TRBJ2-1, with TRBD2 matching over 15 bases. V lost 4 bases and J lost 10; bases outside the gene matches: 5. CDR3 length: 15 amino acids. The germline CDR1 and CDR2 sequences are PRHDT and FYEKMQ (reference sequence).